This is a list of T cell receptor beta chains from one sample in a study of graft-versus-host responses after intestinal transplantation. Repertoires were generated with immunoSEQ multiplex PCR, while TCRdb's copy carries only in-frame clones and drops some. This table holds roughly 25,000 clones, about four fifths found once. For these TCRs, the target antigens are not known. The sequencing used unstimulated CD8+ T cells sorted from spleen or lymph node cells, collected before transplant. These receptors came from a human donor who was the organ donor for an intestinal transplant. Each CDR3 is given with its conserved first and last residue. Fields, in order: J gene, V gene, D gene, clone size, CDR3 DNA, CDR3 protein. A D gene is named only where the DNA matches it firmly. For some rows the clone size is stated as once, few or many, or as a class when expanded; others skip it.

>TRBJ2-4|TRBV11-2|.|.
TGTGCCAGCAGCTTAGAGCCGGGGGCCAAAAACATTCAGTACTTC
CASSLEPGAKNIQYF
>TRBJ1-4|TRBV9|.|.
TGTGCCAGCAGCGTAGGGGGGACTGGAAAACTGTTTTTT
CASSVGGTGKLFF
>TRBJ1-1|TRBV30|.|.
TGTGCCTGGAGAACAGGGTCCCAAACTGAAGCTTTCTTT
CAWRTGSQTEAFF
>TRBJ1-2|TRBV6-1|.|.
TGTGCCACCTACCGTCCCAACTATGGCTACACCTTC
CATYRPNYGYTF
>TRBJ2-7|TRBV4-3|TRBD2|.
TGCGCCAGCAGCCAAGATGGCCTAGCGGGGATCTACGAGCAGTACTTC
CASSQDGLAGIYEQYF
>TRBJ2-1|TRBV10-2|TRBD1|.
TGCGCCAGCAGTACAGGGGGTTCCTACAATGAGCAGTTCTTC
CASSTGGSYNEQFF
>TRBJ2-7|TRBV15|.|few
TGTGCCACCAGCCGAACCCGGGACGTCAACGAGCAGTACTTC
CATSRTRDVNEQYF
>TRBJ2-4|TRBV15|TRBD1|.
TGTGCCACCAGCAGAGAGGGTCCGGGACAGGGGAGAGTCAAAAACATTCAGTACTTC
CATSREGPGQGRVKNIQYF
>TRBJ1-1|TRBV20-1|TRBD1|once
TGCAGTGCTAGCGAGGGGGCTGGAGCTTTCTTT
CSASEGAGAFF
>TRBJ1-1|TRBV6-1|.|.
TGTGCCAGCAGTGGTGGGGGCACTGAAGCTTTCTTT
CASSGGGTEAFF
>TRBJ1-1|TRBV5-6|.|once
TGTGCCAGCAGCATGGGATGGAATGAAGCTTTCTTT
CASSMGWNEAFF
>TRBJ2-3|TRBV5-1|.|.
TGCGCCAGCAGCTTGCAGGTCCCAGATACGCAGTATTTT
CASSLQVPDTQYF
>TRBJ1-2|TRBV30|TRBD1|.
TGTGCCTGGAGTGGAGACAGGGGGGCCTATGGCTACACCTTC
CAWSGDRGAYGYTF
>TRBJ2-7|TRBV27|TRBD2|.
TGTGCCAGCAGCCCGCCCGTTAGCGGGAGGTTCCACGAGCAGTACTTC
CASSPPVSGRFHEQYF
>TRBJ2-7|TRBV7-8|TRBD2|.
TGTGCCAGCAGCTTGCGGGGCGGGGGCTCCTACGAGCAGTACTTC
CASSLRGGGSYEQYF
>TRBJ1-3|TRBV19|TRBD1|.
TGTGCCAGTAGTACCGGACAGGGGAGAAACACCATATATTTT
CASSTGQGRNTIYF
>TRBJ2-7|TRBV5-6|.|.
TGTGCCAGCAGCTTGGCTGGGGTGTACGAGCAGTACTTC
CASSLAGVYEQYF
>TRBJ1-2|TRBV12-5|.|.
TGTGCTAGTGGTTTGGTAACGGGACCCTTGGGCCCGGGTAGCTACACCTTC
CASGLVTGPLGPGSYTF
>TRBJ1-2|TRBV9|TRBD1|.
TGTGCCAGCAGCGTAGGAATTTCAGGGGGCGATGGCTACACCTTC
CASSVGISGGDGYTF
>TRBJ2-1|TRBV9|.|.
TGTGCCAGCAGCGTAGTGGGGCACTCGCGCGGGGGCGGGAATGAGCAGTTCTTC
CASSVVGHSRGGGNEQFF
>TRBJ1-1|TRBV27|.|.
TGTGCCAGCAGAAATCCCTACGAAGCTTTCTTT
CASRNPYEAFF
>TRBJ2-1|TRBV2|TRBD1|.
TGTGCCAGCAGTAACAGAATCCCGGGACAGGGGTGGGATGAGCAGTTCTTC
CASSNRIPGQGWDEQFF
>TRBJ2-3|TRBV5-4|TRBD2|.
TGTGCCAGCAGCTCGTACCTAGCGGGGAACGTTATAAACACAGATACGCAGTATTTT
CASSSYLAGNVINTDTQYF
>TRBJ2-7|TRBV6-6|.|few
TGTGCCAGCAGAGGGTCCGGCTACGAGCAGTACTTC
CASRGSGYEQYF
>TRBJ1-1|TRBV29-1|TRBD1|.
TGCAGCGTTGGGACAGGGTTGAACACTGAAGCTTTCTTT
CSVGTGLNTEAFF
>TRBJ2-1|TRBV7-9|.|.
TGTGCCAGCAGCTCGCATTTGCGGGGTGTTTACAATGAGCAGTTCTTC
CASSSHLRGVYNEQFF
>TRBJ2-7|TRBV19|TRBD2|.
TGTGCCAGTAGTATGGGAGGGCCACGGGGCTACGAGCAGTACTTC
CASSMGGPRGYEQYF
>TRBJ2-2|TRBV23-1|TRBD1|.
TGCGCCAGCAGTGGGGACAGTTCGAACACCGGGGAGCTGTTTTTT
CASSGDSSNTGELFF
>TRBJ2-3|TRBV4-2|.|.
TGTGCCAGCAGCCAAACCCGTTCCGGCACAGATACGCAGTATTTT
CASSQTRSGTDTQYF
>TRBJ1-6|TRBV19|.|.
TGTGCCAGGAGTACGTTCCAACAGGGTTCAGGTTCACCCCTCCACTTT
CARSTFQQGSGSPLHF
>TRBJ2-1|TRBV15|TRBD2|.
TGTGCCACCAGCAGGAGCGGGGACTACTACAATGAGCAGTTCTTC
CATSRSGDYYNEQFF
>TRBJ2-5|TRBV5-1|.|.
TGCGCCAGCAGCTTGGGGCGACAGCGGCAAGAGACCCAGTACTTC
CASSLGRQRQETQYF
>TRBJ2-1|TRBV4-1|TRBD1|.
TGCGCCAGCAGCCAAGAGGAGACAGGGGGAATCTACAATGAGCAGTTCTTC
CASSQEETGGIYNEQFF
>TRBJ2-5|TRBV6-5|.|.
TGTGCCCGGCCCCGCGGCGAAGAGACCCAGTACTTC
CARPRGEETQYF
>TRBJ1-1|TRBV19|.|.
TGTGCCAGTGGTCGGATCAGGGACAAATTTCAGACTGAAGCTTTCTTT
CASGRIRDKFQTEAFF
>TRBJ1-6|TRBV9|.|.
TGTGCCAGCAGCGTAGGTGGAGGGTTTAATAATTCACCCCTCCACTTT
CASSVGGGFNNSPLHF
>TRBJ1-1|TRBV15|.|.
TGTGCCACCAGCAGAGGGATCATGAACACTGAAGCTTTCTTT
CATSRGIMNTEAFF
>TRBJ2-2|TRBV5-1|.|.
TGCGCCAGCAGGCTTAGGGGGGACACCGGGGAGCTGTTTTTT
CASRLRGDTGELFF
>TRBJ1-6|TRBV4-3|.|once
TGCGCCAGCAGCCAAGATGGAGGAGGGGTCAATTCACCCCTCCACTTT
CASSQDGGGVNSPLHF
>TRBJ2-6|TRBV7-9|TRBD1|.
TGTGCCAGCAGCTCCGCCCAGGGGGCTGGGGCCAACGTCCTGACTTTC
CASSSAQGAGANVLTF
>TRBJ2-1|TRBV11-2|.|.
TGTGCCAGCAGCTTAAGCGGCAATGAGCAGTTCTTC
CASSLSGNEQFF